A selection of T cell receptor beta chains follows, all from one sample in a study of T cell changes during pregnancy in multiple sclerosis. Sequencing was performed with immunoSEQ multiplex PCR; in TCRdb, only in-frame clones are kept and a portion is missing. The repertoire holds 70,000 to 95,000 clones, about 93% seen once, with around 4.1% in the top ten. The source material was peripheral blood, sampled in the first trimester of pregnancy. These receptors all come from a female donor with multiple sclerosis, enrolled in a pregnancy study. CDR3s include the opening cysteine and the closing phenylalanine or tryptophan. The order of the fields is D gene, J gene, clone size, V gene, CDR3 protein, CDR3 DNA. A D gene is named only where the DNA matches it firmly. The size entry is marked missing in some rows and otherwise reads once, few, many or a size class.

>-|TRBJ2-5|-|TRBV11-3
CASSSNGETQYF
TGTGCCAGCAGCTCAAACGGGGAGACCCAGTACTTC
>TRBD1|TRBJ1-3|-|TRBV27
CASSVGQAGNTIYF
TGTGCCAGCAGTGTCGGACAGGCTGGAAACACCATATATTTT
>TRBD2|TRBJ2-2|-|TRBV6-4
CASSPGLAGTNGELFF
TGTGCCAGCAGTCCCGGACTAGCGGGCACAAATGGGGAGCTGTTTTTT
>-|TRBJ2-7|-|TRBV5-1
CASSLRQGDEQYF
TGCGCCAGCAGCTTGCGCCAGGGCGACGAGCAGTACTTC
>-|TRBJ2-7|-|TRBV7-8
CASSWGSGYEQYF
TGTGCCAGCAGCTGGGGTAGCGGCTACGAGCAGTACTTC
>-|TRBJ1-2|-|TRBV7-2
CASSLEGLYGYTF
TGTGCCAGCAGCTTAGAGGGGCTCTATGGCTACACCTTC
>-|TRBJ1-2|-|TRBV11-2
CASSLDRNYGYTF
TGTGCCAGCAGTCTCGACAGGAACTATGGCTACACCTTC
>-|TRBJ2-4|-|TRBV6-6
CASNELAKNIQYF
TGTGCCAGCAATGAGCTAGCCAAAAACATTCAGTACTTC
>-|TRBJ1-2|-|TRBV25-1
CASSEYRTRGGYTF
TGTGCCAGCAGTGAATATAGGACACGAGGTGGCTACACCTTC
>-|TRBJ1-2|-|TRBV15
CATSRQGRYGYTF
TGTGCCACCAGCAGACAGGGTCGGTATGGCTACACCTTC
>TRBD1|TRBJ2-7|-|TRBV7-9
CASSSPPGTGRNEQYF
TGTGCCAGCAGCTCCCCTCCCGGGACAGGGCGGAACGAGCAGTACTTC
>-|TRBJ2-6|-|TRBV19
CASSMRGLLPSGANVLTF
TGTGCCAGTAGTATGCGGGGACTGCTTCCCTCTGGGGCCAACGTCCTGACTTTC
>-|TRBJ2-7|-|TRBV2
CASISGGFNEQYF
TGTGCCAGTATATCTGGGGGGTTCAACGAGCAGTACTTC
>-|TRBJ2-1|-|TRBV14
CASSQRGGPDDEQFF
TGTGCCAGCAGCCAAAGGGGTGGCCCGGACGATGAGCAGTTCTTC
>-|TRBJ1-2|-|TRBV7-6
CASSLVGGVGYTF
TGTGCCAGCAGCCTGGTAGGGGGGGTTGGCTACACCTTC
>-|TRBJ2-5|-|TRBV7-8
CASSLGSTETQYF
TGTGCCAGCAGCTTAGGAAGCACGGAGACCCAGTACTTC
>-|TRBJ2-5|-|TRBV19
CASSIPGGKETQYF
TGTGCCAGTAGTATCCCGGGCGGGAAAGAGACCCAGTACTTC
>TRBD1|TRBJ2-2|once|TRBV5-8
CASSFYQGAVNTGELFF
TGTGCCAGCAGCTTCTATCAGGGGGCAGTGAACACCGGGGAGCTGTTTTTT
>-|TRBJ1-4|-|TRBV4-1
CASSRTLGTTNEKLFF
TGCGCCAGCAGCCGAACTCTAGGTACAACTAATGAAAAACTGTTTTTT
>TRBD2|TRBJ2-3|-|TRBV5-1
CASSLAGGLAGRTDTQYF
TGCGCCAGCAGCTTGGCGGGAGGACTAGCGGGGCGCACAGATACGCAGTATTTT
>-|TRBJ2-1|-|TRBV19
CASRVEGLYNEQFF
TGTGCCAGTAGGGTGGAGGGGCTATACAATGAGCAGTTCTTC
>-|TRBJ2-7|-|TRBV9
CASSPGHSYEQYF
TGTGCCAGCAGCCCGGGACACTCCTACGAGCAGTACTTC
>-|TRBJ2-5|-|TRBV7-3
CASSDPGEVTQYF
TGTGCCAGCAGTGACCCGGGAGAGGTGACCCAGTACTTC
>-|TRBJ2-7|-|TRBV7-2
CASTPGHQTYEQYF
TGTGCCAGCACCCCGGGACACCAGACCTACGAGCAGTACTTC
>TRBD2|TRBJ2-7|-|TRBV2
CASRPLAGGDEQYF
TGTGCCAGCAGACCACTAGCGGGGGGCGACGAGCAGTACTTC
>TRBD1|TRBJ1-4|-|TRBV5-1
CASSATTRTGAEKLFF
TGCGCCAGCAGCGCGACGACCAGGACAGGGGCTGAAAAACTGTTTTTT
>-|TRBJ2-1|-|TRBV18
CASSFGTPWNEQFF
TGTGCCAGCTCATTCGGGACACCTTGGAATGAGCAGTTCTTC
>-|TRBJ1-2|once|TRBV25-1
CASSEAWAINGYTF
TGTGCCAGCAGTGAAGCCTGGGCTATCAACGGCTACACCTTC
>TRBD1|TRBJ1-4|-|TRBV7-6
CASSLVDRESLFF
TGTGCCAGCAGCTTGGTGGACAGGGAGTCCCTGTTTTTT